Below, one TCR beta chain is given with its context. Its antigen is currently unknown. Whoever was chosen for sequencing had shown CD8+CD57+ cell expansion by flow cytometry. This sample stems from a study of CD8+CD57+ T cells in acquired aplastic anemia. Study-wide background: Mean DNA quantity obtained from sorted CD4+ and CD8+ cells was about 3.2 ug. Study-wide findings and caveats: It was found that nearly 30 CD8+ CDR3 sequences were shared between patients and controls. For CD8+ Simpson's diversity, patients and controls showed no significant difference.

Genomic DNA constituted the template upon which TCR beta VDJ and CDR3 profiling was performed. TCRdb redid the calling of the reads with MiXCR, one entry per CDR3 protein. Among hundreds of thousands of distinct CDR3 sequences, around 30% were seen once, and the ten largest hold roughly 0.8%. Germline values: CDR1 SGHTA, CDR2 FQGNSA. Trimming took 6 bases from V and 1 from J, leaving 11 bases between them. The CDR3 is 14 amino acids. The sequencing input was sorted CD4+, CD8+, or CD8+CD57+ T cells (not recorded which) from PBMCs. The rearrangement uses TRBV7-2 and TRBJ2-3; D ambiguous. The TCR was taken from a human donor with aplastic anemia. This chain's CDR3 is CASRSGRGTDTQYF. The DNA of the CDR3 is TGTGCCAGCAGATCGGGTCGGGGCACAGATACGCAGTATTTT.